Shown below are 16 T cell receptor beta chains from a single sample sequenced in a study of blood T cells in healthy people across ages (dated by TCRdb to about 2015). Library creation used 5' RACE. Sequenced using an Illumina HiSeq 2500. A second PCR of roughly 7 to 11 cycles was performed with a sample-barcoded 5' primer and a J-beta primer mix. The public reads were quality trimmed at Q25 with fastp and then assembled into clones with MiXCR by TCRdb, keeping productive beta chains. When rows share a CDR3 protein, they turn into one entry using the most common DNA and genes. The sample table shows around 800,000 distinct CDR3 sequences, and 44% are seen once. The ten largest clonotypes hold roughly a fifth of the sample. Sequences were obtained from blood. All receptors come from a man aged 55 to 69 in good health.

This clonotype has just a few counts. The chain links TRBV7-9 to TRBJ2-5; D is undetermined. Trimming stripped 5 bases from V and 5 bases from J, with 15 bases between. From germline, CDR1 is SEHNR and CDR2 FQNEAQ (reference sequence). The CDR3 runs to 14 residues. DNA of the CDR3: TGTGCCAGCAGCCGACCCTCGACCCAGGAGACCCAGTACTTC. Its translation is CASSRPSTQETQYF.

This clonotype was recorded a few times. This chain uses TRBV3-1 with TRBJ1-1, with D tentatively TRBD1 (6 bases). Germline-derived CDR1 and CDR2 are LGHDT and YNNKEL (reference sequence). Trimming cost V 0 bases and J 0 bases, with 14 bases left between them. CDR3 length: 17 residues. This CDR3 is CASSQEALRQVNTEAFF. The CDR3 DNA sequence: TGTGCCAGCAGCCAAGAAGCCTTGCGACAGGTGAACACTGAAGCTTTCTTT.

The chain has TRBV18 and TRBJ1-4; TRBD1 might be the D (6 bases). The CDR3 loop spans 13 amino acids. V lost 3 bases, J lost 10 bases, and 12 bases lay in between. Looked up from germline, CDR1 is KGHSH and CDR2 is LQKENI. CDR3 residues: CASSPDRALKLFF. The CDR3 DNA is TGTGCCAGCTCACCGGACAGAGCCCTAAAACTGTTTTTT.

This clonotype was picked up a small number of times. This chain uses TRBV5-1 with TRBJ2-3; D is tentatively TRBD1 or TRBD2 (5 bases each). The CDR3 totals 13 residues. In germline, CDR1 is SGHRS, CDR2 YFSETQ. V shed 5 bases and J shed 2 bases, with 9 bases lying between them. CDR3 DNA: TGCGCCAGCAGGGTGGGGGACACAGATACGCAGTATTTT. Amino acid sequence: CASRVGDTDTQYF.

This clonotype was recorded a few times. V gene TRBV4-3 combines with J gene TRBJ2-3; 8 bases align to TRBD1. With 3 bases clipped from V and 6 bases from J, the junction kept 2 bases outside the gene matches. The germline V gene has CDR1 LGHNA and CDR2 YSLEER. The CDR3 length is 13 residues. The CDR3 bases are TGCGCCAGCAGCCAGGCAGGGGGCGATACGCAGTATTTT. Translation: CASSQAGGDTQYF.

This clonotype showed up just a few times. V and J are TRBV21-1 and TRBJ2-6; TRBD2, the table's D call, was not compared with the DNA. TRBV21-1 is shown as a pseudogene. The CDR3 runs to 21 residues. The CDR3 here is CASTKMWQGPSPLSGANVLTF. CDR3 nucleotides: TGTGCCAGCACCAAAATGTGGCAGGGGCCTTCCCCTCTCTCTGGGGCCAACGTCCTGACTTTC.

This clonotype was found a few times. The V call is TRBV15, the J call TRBJ1-5; no firm D call. The CDR3 sequence is 13 residues long. The germline V and J ends were trimmed by 0 bases and 8 bases, with 8 bases remaining between them. Germline V gene sequence: CDR1 LNHNV, CDR2 YYDKDF (reference sequence). The CDR3 sequence: CATSRDIVEPQHF. DNA of the CDR3: TGTGCCACCAGCAGAGATATTGTTGAGCCCCAGCATTTT.

Only a few counts were recorded for this clonotype. The rearrangement joins TRBV7-2 to TRBJ2-3; D is possibly TRBD1 or TRBD2 (6 bases each). Per the germline V gene, CDR1 is SGHTA and CDR2 is FQGNSA. This CDR3 region has 13 residues. V lost 6 bases and J 10 bases, leaving 17 bases between the germline ends. CDR3: CASRLQGGAAQYF. DNA for the CDR3: TGTGCCAGCAGGCTACAGGGCGGGGCGGCGCAGTATTTT.

The chain carries TRBV6-6 and TRBJ2-5; 9 bases are a match to TRBD2. The germline CDR1 and CDR2 sequences are MNHNY and SVGAGI (reference sequence). V lost 5 bases, J lost 11 bases, and 18 bases stayed unmatched. The CDR3 is 16 residues long. CDR3: CASSSSGRGGSNEQYF. CDR3 bases: TGTGCCAGCAGTAGCTCGGGGCGGGGGGGCTCTAATGAGCAGTACTTC.

This chain joins TRBV10-3 and TRBJ2-5; 7 nucleotides match TRBD2. Germline V gives CDR1 ENHRY, CDR2 SYGVKD. There are 14 residues in the CDR3. V lost 6 bases and J lost 11; bases outside the gene matches: 15. The CDR3 nucleotides are TGTGCCATCAGAGAAGCGGGGCAGTACAATGAGCAGTACTTC. This codes for CAIREAGQYNEQYF.

The rearrangement links TRBV5-1 to TRBJ2-5; D possibly corresponds to TRBD2 (6 bases). The V gene's germline CDR1 is SGHRS and CDR2 YFSETQ. CDR3 length: 13 residues. V lost 4 bases and J lost 5, with 12 bases in between. CDR3 loop: CASSRGNSETQYF. CDR3 nucleotide sequence: TGCGCCAGCAGCCGGGGGAACTCGGAGACCCAGTACTTC.

This clonotype was observed a handful of times. The rearrangement uses TRBV14 and TRBJ2-5; 11 bases fit TRBD1. V lost 4 bases to trimming and J lost 5 bases; unmatched junction nucleotides: 6. This CDR3 region has 15 residues. The germline gives CDR1 SGHDN, CDR2 FVKESK. CDR3 region: CASSRTGGAWETQYF. The CDR3 DNA reads TGTGCCAGCAGCCGGACAGGGGGCGCGTGGGAGACCCAGTACTTC.

The V gene is TRBV28, the J gene TRBJ2-7; perhaps TRBD1 as D (6 bases). The germline gives CDR1 MDHEN, CDR2 SYDVKM. Trimming stripped 4 bases from V and 0 bases from J, with 16 bases between. The length of the CDR3 is 16 residues. In DNA form, the CDR3 reads TGTGCCAGCAGTTCCTTGGGACAAGGGGGCTCCTACGAGCAGTACTTC. It codes for CASSSLGQGGSYEQYF.

The chain joins TRBV2 to TRBJ1-1, with unresolved D. CDR1 is SNHLY and CDR2 is FYNNEI in the germline V gene. V lost 1 base to trimming and J lost 3 bases, with 6 bases between them. This CDR3 region has 13 residues. The CDR3 DNA reads as TGTGCCAGCAGTGAAGGCGGGTACACTGAAGCTTTCTTT. This codes for CASSEGGYTEAFF.

The chain uses TRBV13 and TRBJ2-4; tentatively, D is TRBD2 (6 bases). CDR1 is PRHDT and CDR2 is FYEKMQ in the germline V gene (reference sequence). V lost 5 bases and J lost 2, with 10 bases in between. The CDR3 consists of 14 residues. Here the CDR3 DNA reads TGTGCCAGCAGCGCGGGACTGCCCAAAAACATTCAGTACTTC. Protein product: CASSAGLPKNIQYF.

This sequence joins TRBV27 and TRBJ2-4, with D perhaps being TRBD1 or TRBD2 (5 bases each). With the DNA end fitting TRBJ2-7 better, the J assignment may be wrong. The CDR3 runs 10 residues. CDR1 and CDR2 (germline): MNHEY, SMNVEV (reference sequence). The CDR3 is CALLGVEQYF. The CDR3 nucleotides read TGTGCCCTTCTGGGGGTCGAGCAGTACTTC.